A selection of T cell receptor beta chains follows, all from one sample in a study of T cell changes during pregnancy in multiple sclerosis. The method was immunoSEQ multiplex PCR; TCRdb's version includes in-frame clones alone and lacks a portion of them. The data show roughly 52,000 clones, around 94% seen once. Sequencing was performed on CD4+ T cells from peripheral blood mononuclear cells, taken in the third trimester of pregnancy. These receptors were collected from a female donor with multiple sclerosis, enrolled in a pregnancy study. Each CDR3 is given with its conserved first and last residue.

v_call,cdr3_aa
TRBV4-2,CASSQAGGRGQPQHF
TRBV5-8,CASSRVPDTQYF
TRBV7-9,CASSLLAGGQETQYF
TRBV5-1,CASSRTVNQPQHF
TRBV28,CASSLGLARNEQFF
TRBV6-5,CASSPDRAEKLFF
TRBV5-1,CASSAQVSGANVLTF
TRBV10-3,CAISESTSIYF
TRBV5-8,CASSLIGGTSGNTIYF
TRBV10-2,CASRTTANYGYTF
TRBV5-1,CASSTGTSGSYEQYF
TRBV11-3,CASSQTGIHNEQFF
TRBV15,CATSRDGAGGPFFGGNEQFF
TRBV19,CASKTTGNTEAFF
TRBV6-1,CASSEIQGSNEKLFF
TRBV2,CASRGLAGNTGELFF
TRBV7-3,CASSPRAGRVYNEQFF
TRBV19,CASSARLGQGGNQPQHF
TRBV28,CASRPARRATNEKLFF
TRBV25-1,CASSEKAGSYEQYF
TRBV9,CASSVGLLAKGDNEQFF
TRBV30,CAWSRQGNEQYF
TRBV25-1,CASSESGRTYEQYF
TRBV13,CASRDQRVSYEQYF
TRBV30,CAWNRGVDTEAFF
TRBV7-9,CASSGTGGNEKLFF
TRBV2,CARKPGVGGYTF